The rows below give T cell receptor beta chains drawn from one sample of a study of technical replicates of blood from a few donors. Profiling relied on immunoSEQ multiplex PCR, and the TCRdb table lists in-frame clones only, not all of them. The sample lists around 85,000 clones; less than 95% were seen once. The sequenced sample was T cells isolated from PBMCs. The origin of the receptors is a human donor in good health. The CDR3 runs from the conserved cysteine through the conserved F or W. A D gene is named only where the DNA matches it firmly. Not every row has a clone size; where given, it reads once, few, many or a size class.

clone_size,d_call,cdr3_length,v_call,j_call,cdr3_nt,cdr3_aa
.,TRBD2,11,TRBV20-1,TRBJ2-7,TGCAGTGTCCTAGCGGGCTACGAGCAGTACTTC,CSVLAGYEQYF
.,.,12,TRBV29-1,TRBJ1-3,TGCAGCGGGGGGGACTCTGGAAACACCATATATTTT,CSGGDSGNTIYF
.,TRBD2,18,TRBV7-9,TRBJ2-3,TGTGCCAGCGCCATAGGAGGACTAGCGGGAGGGTGGACAGATACGCAGTATTTT,CASAIGGLAGGWTDTQYF
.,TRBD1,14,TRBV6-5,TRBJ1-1,TGTGCCAGCAGTTACTCGAGGAAAAGGGGGCTAACTTTCTTT,CASSYSRKRGLTFF
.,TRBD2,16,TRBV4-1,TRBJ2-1,TGCGCCAGCAGCCAAGAAGGGAGCGGGGTCAACAATGAGCAGTTCTTC,CASSQEGSGVNNEQFF
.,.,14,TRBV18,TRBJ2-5,TGTGCCAGCTCACCTTTGGCGGATCAAGAGACCCAGTACTTC,CASSPLADQETQYF
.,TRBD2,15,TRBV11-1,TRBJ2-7,TGTGCCAGCAGCTTTCTCAATAGCGGGGACTACGAGCAGTACTTC,CASSFLNSGDYEQYF
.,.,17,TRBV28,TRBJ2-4,TGTGCCAGCAAAAAAAGGGCGGGCCTTGCTTTCAAAAACATTCAGTACTTC,CASKKRAGLAFKNIQYF
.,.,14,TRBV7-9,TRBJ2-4,TGTGCCAGCAGCTTGGCTAGCGCCAAAAACATTCAGTACTTC,CASSLASAKNIQYF
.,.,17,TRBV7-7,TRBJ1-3,TGTGCCAGCAGCTCTCTTCCCCCCTATTCCACCGGAAACACCATATATTTT,CASSSLPPYSTGNTIYF
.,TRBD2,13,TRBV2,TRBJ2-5,TGTGCCAGCAGCCGGGGGGAACAAGAGACCCAGTACTTC,CASSRGEQETQYF
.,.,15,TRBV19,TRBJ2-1,TGTGCCAGTAGTATTATTAGCGGACATTACAATGAGCAGTTCTTC,CASSIISGHYNEQFF
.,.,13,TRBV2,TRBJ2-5,TGTGCCAGCAGGGGTGGGACTGAAGAGACCCAGTACTTC,CASRGGTEETQYF
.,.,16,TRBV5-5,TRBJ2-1,TGTGCCAGCAGCCCGGCCCAGGACTCCTGGACTGCTGAGCAGTTCTTC,CASSPAQDSWTAEQFF
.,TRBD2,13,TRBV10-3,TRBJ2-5,TGTGCCAATGCGGGAGGCGAAGGGGAGACCCAGTACTTC,CANAGGEGETQYF
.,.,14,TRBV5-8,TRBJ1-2,TGTGCCAGCAGCTTCAGGACAGACAACTATGGCTACACCTTC,CASSFRTDNYGYTF
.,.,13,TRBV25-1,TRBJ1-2,TGTGCCAGCAGCTCGGACAGTAACTATGGCTACACCTTC,CASSSDSNYGYTF
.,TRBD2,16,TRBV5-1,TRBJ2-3,TGCGCCAGCAGCTTGGTTCTAGCGGGGCTCACAGATACGCAGTATTTT,CASSLVLAGLTDTQYF
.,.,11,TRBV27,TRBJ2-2,TGTGCCAGCAGTTTTTCTGGGGAGCTGTTTTTT,CASSFSGELFF
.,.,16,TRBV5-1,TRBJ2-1,TGCGCCAGCAGCCCCGGACTGAGGAGCTCCTACAATGAGCAGTTCTTC,CASSPGLRSSYNEQFF
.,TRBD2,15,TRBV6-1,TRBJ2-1,TGTGCCAGCAGCCGAGGGGTAGCGGGAGTAAATGAGCAGTTCTTC,CASSRGVAGVNEQFF
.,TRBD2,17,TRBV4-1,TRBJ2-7,TGCGCCAGCAGCCAGGGAGAGGGACTACGGCGTACCTACGAGCAGTACTTC,CASSQGEGLRRTYEQYF
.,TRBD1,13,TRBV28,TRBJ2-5,TGTGCCATCAAGAGGACAGGGCGAGAGACCCAGTACTTC,CAIKRTGRETQYF
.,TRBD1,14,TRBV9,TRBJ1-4,TGTGCCAGCAGCAGGACAGGGGGTAATGAAAAACTGTTTTTT,CASSRTGGNEKLFF
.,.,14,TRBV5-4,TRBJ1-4,TGTGCCAGCAGCACACAGCTCCCTGAAGAAAAACTGTTTTTT,CASSTQLPEEKLFF
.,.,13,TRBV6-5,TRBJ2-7,TGTGCCAGCAGGACTGGAGTGGGTTACGAGCAGTACTTC,CASRTGVGYEQYF
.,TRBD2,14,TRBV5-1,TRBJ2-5,TGCGCCAGCAGCTTGGGGGCTAGCGGAGAGACCCAGTACTTC,CASSLGASGETQYF
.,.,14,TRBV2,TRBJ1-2,TGTGCCAGCAGTGAAGGGGCAGGGGACTATGGCTACACCTTC,CASSEGAGDYGYTF
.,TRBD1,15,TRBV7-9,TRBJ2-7,TGTGCCAGCAGTTTAGCAGGGGGCGCTTGGTACGAGCAGTACTTC,CASSLAGGAWYEQYF
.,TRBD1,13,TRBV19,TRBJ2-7,TGTGCCAGTAGGATGGGGACAGGGCCCGAGCAGTACTTC,CASRMGTGPEQYF
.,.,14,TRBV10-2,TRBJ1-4,TGCGCCAGCAGACAGGGAGTTCAGGTTGAAAAACTGTTTTTT,CASRQGVQVEKLFF
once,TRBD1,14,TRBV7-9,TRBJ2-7,TGTGCCACCAACCTAGGGACAGCGACCTACGAGCAGTACTTC,CATNLGTATYEQYF
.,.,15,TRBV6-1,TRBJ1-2,TGTGCCAGCAAATTCGGACACACCACGGTGGATGGCTACACCTTC,CASKFGHTTVDGYTF
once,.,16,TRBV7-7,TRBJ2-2,TGTGCTAGCAGCTTGGGGGCGGGCCTGAACACCGGGGAGCTGTTTTTT,CASSLGAGLNTGELFF
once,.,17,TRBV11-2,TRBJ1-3,TGTGCCAGCAGCTTTAGCCCGCGGGGATCAGAAGGAAACACCATATATTTT,CASSFSPRGSEGNTIYF
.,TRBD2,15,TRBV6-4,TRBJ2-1,TGTGCCAGCAGTGAGGCAGCGGGAGAAATCAATGAGCAGTTCTTC,CASSEAAGEINEQFF
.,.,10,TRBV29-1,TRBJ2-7,TGCAGCGTGGGGGGCTACGAGCAGTACTTC,CSVGGYEQYF
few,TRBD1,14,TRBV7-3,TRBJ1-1,TGTGCCAGCAGCATACCCGGGACAGGGACTGAAGCTTTCTTT,CASSIPGTGTEAFF
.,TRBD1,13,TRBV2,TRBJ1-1,TGTGCCAGCAGGGACCCGGGACAGGATGAAGCTTTCTTT,CASRDPGQDEAFF
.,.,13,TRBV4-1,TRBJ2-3,TGCGCCAGCAGCGGGGGGGCAACAGATACGCAGTATTTT,CASSGGATDTQYF
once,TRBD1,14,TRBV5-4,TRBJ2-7,TGTGCCAGCAGCCCGGGACAGGGACCCTACGAGCAGTACTTC,CASSPGQGPYEQYF
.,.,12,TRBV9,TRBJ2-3,TGTGCCAGCAGTCTTCTGACAGATACGCAGTATTTT,CASSLLTDTQYF
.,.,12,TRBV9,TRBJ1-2,TGTGCCAGCAGCGTCGGGGGTTATGGCTACACCTTC,CASSVGGYGYTF
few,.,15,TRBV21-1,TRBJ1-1,TGTGCCAGCCAGTTATCCCGCGACAGCCGGGTTTGGGCTTTCTTT,CASQLSRDSRVWAFF
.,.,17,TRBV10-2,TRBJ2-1,TGCGCCAGCAGTGAGGCAGGCCCGACTAGTTTTGGGTATGAGCAGTTCTTC,CASSEAGPTSFGYEQFF
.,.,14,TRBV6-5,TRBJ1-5,TGTGCCAGCAGTTACACGGACAGTTATCAGCCCCAGCATTTT,CASSYTDSYQPQHF
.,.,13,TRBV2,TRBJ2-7,TGTGCCAGCATGAATCAGGGTTCAGGGGAGCAGTACTTC,CASMNQGSGEQYF
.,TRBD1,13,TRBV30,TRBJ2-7,TGTGCCTGGAGTTCGGGACAGATCTACGAGCAGTACTTC,CAWSSGQIYEQYF
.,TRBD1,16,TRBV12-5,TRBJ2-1,TGTGCTAGTGGTTTGCCTCGAGGTAGGGGGCGGAATGAGCAGTTCTTC,CASGLPRGRGRNEQFF
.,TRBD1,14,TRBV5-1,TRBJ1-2,TGCGCCAGCAGCCCTCGACAGGGGGCAGTTGGCTACACCTTC,CASSPRQGAVGYTF